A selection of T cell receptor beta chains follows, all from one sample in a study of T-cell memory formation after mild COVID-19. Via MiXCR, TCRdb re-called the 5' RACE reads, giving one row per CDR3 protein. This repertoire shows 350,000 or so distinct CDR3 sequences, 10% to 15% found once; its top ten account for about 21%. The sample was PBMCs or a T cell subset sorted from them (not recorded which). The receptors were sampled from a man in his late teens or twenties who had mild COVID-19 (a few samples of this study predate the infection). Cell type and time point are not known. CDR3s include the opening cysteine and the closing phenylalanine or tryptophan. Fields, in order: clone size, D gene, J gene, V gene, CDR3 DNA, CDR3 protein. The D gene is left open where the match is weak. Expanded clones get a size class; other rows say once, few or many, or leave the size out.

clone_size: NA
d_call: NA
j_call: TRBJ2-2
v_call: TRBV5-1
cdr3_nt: TGCGCCAGCAAATCAGAAACGAACACCGGGGAGCTGTTTTTT
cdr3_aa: CASKSETNTGELFF

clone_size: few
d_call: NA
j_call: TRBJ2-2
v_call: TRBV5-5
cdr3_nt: TGTGCCAGCAGCTTGTATGAGACCCCGAACACCGGGGAGCTGTTTTTT
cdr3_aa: CASSLYETPNTGELFF

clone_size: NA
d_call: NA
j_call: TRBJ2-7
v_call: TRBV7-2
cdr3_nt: TGTGCCAGCAGCTTAGGACCCCGTAGGGAGCAGTACTTC
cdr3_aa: CASSLGPRREQYF

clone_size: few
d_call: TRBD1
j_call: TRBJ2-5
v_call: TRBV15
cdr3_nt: TGTGCCACCAGCAGAGGTACAGGGGTAGGGGAGACCCAGTACTTC
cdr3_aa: CATSRGTGVGETQYF

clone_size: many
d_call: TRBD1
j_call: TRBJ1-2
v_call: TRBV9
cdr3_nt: TGTGCCAGCAGCCGAGGGGGCTCTGGCTACACCTTC
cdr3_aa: CASSRGGSGYTF

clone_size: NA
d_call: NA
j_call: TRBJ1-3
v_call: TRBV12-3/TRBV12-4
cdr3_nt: TGTGCCAGCAGTTTATATGGAGGTCCCTCTGGAAACACCATATATTTT
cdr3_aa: CASSLYGGPSGNTIYF

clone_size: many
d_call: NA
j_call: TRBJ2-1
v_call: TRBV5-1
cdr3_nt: TGCGCCAGCAGCTCAACTTCAGGGGCAGGGTATGAGCAGTTCTTC
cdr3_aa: CASSSTSGAGYEQFF

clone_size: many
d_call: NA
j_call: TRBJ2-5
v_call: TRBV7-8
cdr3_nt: TGTGCCAGCAGCTATCGAGGCCCGCAAGAGACCCAGTACTTC
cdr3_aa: CASSYRGPQETQYF

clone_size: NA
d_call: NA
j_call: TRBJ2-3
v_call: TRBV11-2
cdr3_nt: TGTGCCAGCAGCTTATCAGGGACGATCCGCACAGATACGCAGTATTTT
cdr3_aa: CASSLSGTIRTDTQYF

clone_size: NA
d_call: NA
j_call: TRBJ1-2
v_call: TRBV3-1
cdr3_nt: TGTGCCAGCAGCCAGTTACAGGGACGCTATGGCTACACCTTC
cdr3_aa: CASSQLQGRYGYTF

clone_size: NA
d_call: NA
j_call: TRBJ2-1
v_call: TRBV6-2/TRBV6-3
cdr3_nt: TGTGCCAGCAGGTTATTCTCCGGGTGGGGTGAGCAGTTCTTC
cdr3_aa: CASRLFSGWGEQFF

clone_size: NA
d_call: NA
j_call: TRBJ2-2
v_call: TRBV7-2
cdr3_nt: TGTGCCAGCAGCACCCAAAGGGCTTTGCTGATGGACACCGGGGAGCTGTTTTTT
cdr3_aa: CASSTQRALLMDTGELFF

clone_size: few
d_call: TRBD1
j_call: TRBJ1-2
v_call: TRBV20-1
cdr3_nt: TGCAGTGCCACAACAGGGGACCTCTATGGCTACACCTTC
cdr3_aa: CSATTGDLYGYTF

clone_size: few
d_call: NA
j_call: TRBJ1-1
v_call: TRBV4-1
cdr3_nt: TGCGCCAGCAGCCAAGGGGGGCAGAGGAACACTGAAGCTTTCTTT
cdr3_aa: CASSQGGQRNTEAFF

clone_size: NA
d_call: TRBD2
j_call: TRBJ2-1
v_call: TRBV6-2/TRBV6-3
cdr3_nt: TGTGCCAGCAGTTACTCGAGGGGGACCGGGACTAGTGGATACAATGAGCAGTTCTTC
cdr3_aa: CASSYSRGTGTSGYNEQFF

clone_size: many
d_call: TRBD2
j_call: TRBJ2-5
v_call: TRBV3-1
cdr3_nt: TGTGCTTCGACCGGCCTAGCGGGGAGGGAGACCCAGTACTTC
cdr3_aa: CASTGLAGRETQYF